One sample yielded the 14 T cell receptor beta chains listed below, sequenced in a study of chemoradiotherapy in HPV16-positive cancers. Produced via immunoSEQ multiplex PCR; TCRdb's table is partial and in-frame only. The data contain roughly 460 clones, 70% to 85% of them singletons. The sample consisted of tumor tissue, taken from a patient who underwent chemoradiotherapy. These receptors all come from a human donor with HPV-associated anogenital cancer.

V gene TRBV7-2 combines with J gene TRBJ2-5; D is unresolved. With 2 bases removed from V and 4 bases from J, the gap between germline ends came to 14 bases. CDR1 SGHTA and CDR2 FQGNSA come from the germline V gene. The CDR3 contains 15 residues. The CDR3 sequence is CASSLRSWPIETQYF. The DNA of the CDR3 is TGTGCCAGCAGCTTAAGGTCTTGGCCAATAGAGACCCAGTACTTC.

V usage is TRBV19 and J usage is TRBJ1-1, with D possibly matching TRBD1 (5 bases). The CDR3 has 14 amino acids. CDR1 and CDR2 (germline): LNHDA, SQIVND (reference sequence). V was cut by 5 bases and J by 3 bases, with 13 bases left in between. The CDR3, as DNA: TGTGCCAGTAGTCTTGGAGGGACTTACACTGAAGCTTTCTTT. Residues: CASSLGGTYTEAFF.

This chain uses TRBV9 with TRBJ1-6, with D uncertain. The CDR3 is 15 amino acids. Germline V CDR1 and CDR2: SGDLS, YYNGEE. V lost 1 base to trimming and J lost 5 bases, with 10 bases between them. The CDR3 bases are TGTGCCAGCAGCGTACTGGGAAGTGATAATTCACCCCTCCACTTT. Translating gives CASSVLGSDNSPLHF.

This chain uses TRBV4-1 with TRBJ2-7, with TRBD2 as a possible D gene (6 bases). V was clipped by 4 bases and J by 4 bases, with 17 bases between them. CDR3 length: 15 amino acids. CDR1 and CDR2 from the germline V gene are MGHRA and YSYEKL. CDR3 in amino acids: CASSPAGTSGYEQYF. Written as DNA, the CDR3 is TGCGCCAGCAGCCCTGCCGGGACTTCGGGGTACGAGCAGTACTTC.

In nucleotides, the CDR3 is TGTGCCAGCAGTTTACGCGGGATAGAGTCGGGAGAGCAGTACTTC. It specifies CASSLRGIESGEQYF. This chain joins TRBV28 and TRBJ2-7; weak D call: TRBD2 (6 bases). With 2 bases removed from V and 7 bases from J, the gap between germline ends came to 18 bases. From germline, CDR1 is MDHEN and CDR2 SYDVKM. The CDR3 has 15 amino acids.

The chain employs TRBV27 and TRBJ1-6, with D tentatively TRBD1 (5 bases). The CDR3 has 14 amino acids. Germline assignment: CDR1 MNHEY and CDR2 SMNVEV (reference sequence). The V end lost 6 bases, the J end lost 7 bases, and 13 bases lay between the germline ends. The CDR3 coding sequence is TGTGCCAGCAGCCCCCGACGGGACAATTCACCCCTCCACTTT. Amino acid sequence: CASSPRRDNSPLHF.

The chain carries TRBV28 and TRBJ2-3; 8 bases fit TRBD2. Germline CDR1 MDHEN, CDR2 SYDVKM. V lost 3 bases to trimming and J lost 1 base; unmatched junction nucleotides: 15. The CDR3 is 19 amino acids. The CDR3 coding sequence is TGTGCCAGCAGTTTCGGACCCTTTTTCCCCGGGGGGGGCACAGATACGCAGTATTTT. Its protein product is CASSFGPFFPGGGTDTQYF. The variable domain in full, completed from reference TRBV28 and TRBJ2-3, reads DVKVTQSSRYLVKRTGEKVFLECVQDMDHENMFWYRQDPGLGLRLIYFSYDVKMKEKGDIPEGYSVSREKKERFSLILESASTNQTSMYLCASSFGPFFPGGGTDTQYFGPGTRLTVL.

The chain uses TRBV6-1 and TRBJ1-2, with a possible D match to TRBD1 (5 bases). Looked up from germline, CDR1 is MNHNS and CDR2 is SASEGT. The CDR3 is 15 amino acids. V lost 6 bases and J 3 bases, leaving 17 bases between the germline ends. The CDR3 sequence is CASSSGLGWDYGYTF. DNA for the CDR3: TGTGCCAGCAGCTCAGGGTTGGGCTGGGACTATGGCTACACCTTC.

The V gene is TRBV7-9, the J gene TRBJ2-7; D unresolved. The CDR3 runs to 13 residues. V lost 2 bases and J 0 bases, leaving 5 bases between the germline ends. Germline CDR1 SEHNR, CDR2 FQNEAQ (reference sequence). CDR3 DNA sequence: TGTGCCAGCAGCTTACCGGCCTCCTACGAGCAGTACTTC. Residues: CASSLPASYEQYF.

This clone was counted once. The V gene is TRBV5-1, the J gene TRBJ1-4, with D uncertain. The CDR3 consists of 16 residues. CDR1 and CDR2 from the germline V gene are SGHRS and YFSETQ. Trimming left V 0 bases short and J 1 base short, with 10 bases between. The CDR3 nucleotides are TGCGCCAGCAGCTTGGGGGCGCCGTTAACTAATGAAAAACTGTTTTTT. The encoded protein is CASSLGAPLTNEKLFF.

The chain combines TRBV5-6 with TRBJ1-1; no clear D gene. Between the trimmed V and J ends, which lost 4 bases and 5 bases, there was a span of 12 bases. Germline CDR1 is SGHDT and CDR2 is YYEEEE. The CDR3 is made up of 13 amino acids. CDR3: CASSPRGITEAFF. In DNA form, the CDR3 reads TGTGCCAGCAGCCCACGGGGTATAACTGAAGCTTTCTTT.

This clone was recorded only once. The chain is built from TRBV19 and TRBJ1-5; D may be TRBD1 (5 bases). V lost 7 bases to trimming and J lost 0 bases, with 25 bases between them. The CDR3 contains 19 residues. The germline gives CDR1 LNHDA, CDR2 SQIVND (reference sequence). The CDR3 spells CASTESWDSGYDSNQPQHF. The DNA for the CDR3 is TGTGCCAGTACTGAATCCTGGGACTCAGGGTATGATAGCAATCAGCCCCAGCATTTT.

CDR3 protein: CASSLGSASYNEQFF. CDR3 DNA sequence: TGTGCCAGCAGCTTAGGGAGCGCTTCCTACAATGAGCAGTTCTTC. This chain connects TRBV7-2 to TRBJ2-1; D not certain. In germline, CDR1 is SGHTA, CDR2 FQGNSA. V lost 1 base, J lost 1 base, and 8 bases lay in between. This CDR3 comprises 15 residues. The complete variable domain, with remaining parts taken from reference TRBV7-2 and TRBJ2-1, reads GAGVSQSPSNKVTEKGKDVELRCDPISGHTALYWYRQSLGQGLEFLIYFQGNSAPDKSGLPSDRFSAERTGGSVSTLTIQRTQQEDSAVYLCASSLGSASYNEQFFGPGTRLTVL.

V gene TRBV19 combines with J gene TRBJ1-2, with 8 bases lining up with TRBD1. The CDR3 runs to 15 residues. The germline gives CDR1 LNHDA, CDR2 SQIVND (reference sequence). V lost 3 bases, J lost 1 base, and 4 bases stayed unmatched. The chain's CDR3 is CASSIGQGLNYGYTF. As DNA, the CDR3 is TGTGCCAGTAGTATCGGACAGGGACTTAACTATGGCTACACCTTC.